The T cell receptor (beta chain) described here comes from a study of T cell responses to AZD1222 COVID-19 vaccine. Whole-study findings and limits: Once two AZD1222 doses were given, Spike-specific TCR breadth and depth went up. None of the repertoires were sampled until the peak T cell response had passed. Of spike-specific TCRs, nearly half reportedly target regions left unmutated in variants. There were vaccine-associated CD4 TCRs across spike, dominant at 160-218 and 743-854.

In the case of this clone: Its antigen remains unknown.

The data were produced by immunoSEQ multiplex PCR, yet TCRdb's version contains in-frame clones alone and is incomplete. Of 90,000 to 150,000 clones listed, roughly 87% are singletons. The CDR3 loop spans 16 amino acids. The chain couples TRBV21-1 to TRBJ2-3; no DNA check was done on the table's D call, TRBD1. TRBV21-1 is noted as a pseudogene. The sequencing here drew on peripheral blood, taken on day 0 of AZD1222 vaccination. The receptor's source is an adult in good health. The CDR3 here is CASSVRGTEARDTQYF. CDR3 DNA sequence: TGTGCCAGCAGCGTAAGGGGGACAGAGGCCAGGGATACGCAGTATTTT.